The sequence of this T cell receptor (beta chain) was determined in a study of technical replicates of blood from a handful of donors. TCRdb's copy holds only in-frame clones and misses some; the assay was immunoSEQ multiplex PCR. The sample has some 75,000 clones; about 96% are singletons. The source material was T cells isolated from PBMCs. This TCR derives from a human donor in good health.

The CDR3 loop reads CAWSSGTGGGGEAFF. CDR3 DNA sequence: TGTGCCTGGAGTAGCGGGACAGGGGGCGGAGGTGAAGCTTTCTTT. The chain carries TRBV30 and TRBJ1-1, with 12 positions matching TRBD1. V was pared by 2 bases and J by 7 bases, with 8 bases of the junction left unmatched. CDR1 and CDR2 from the germline V gene are GTSNPN and SVGIG (reference sequence). The CDR3 is made up of 15 amino acids. Full variable domain (missing parts from reference TRBV30 and TRBJ1-1): SQTIHQWPATLVQPVGSPLSLECTVEGTSNPNLYWYRQAAGRGLQLLFYSVGIGQISSEVPQNLSASRPQDRQFILSSKKLLLSDSGFYLCAWSSGTGGGGEAFFGQGTRLTVV.